The clone carrying this T cell receptor (beta chain) was recorded at least ten times. The antigen remains undetermined. From roughly 400 ng of RNA, a library with molecular barcoded alpha/delta and beta/gamma adaptors was made. Each CDR3 protein is one row after TCRdb ran MiXCR on the reads. Of tens of thousands of distinct CDR3 sequences in the sample, around 15% were seen once. The record originates from a study of read filtering for tumor transcriptome and immune sequencing. Study-wide findings and caveats: RNA-seq captured clonotypes less deeply and reliably than IR-seq.

The CDR3 covers 14 residues. The junction had 7 bases not matched to a gene; V was cut back by 5 bases and J by 5 bases. CDR1 KGHSH and CDR2 LQKENI come from the germline V gene. This sequence originates from a donor aged 40 or older with multiple myeloma. The chain combines TRBV18 with TRBJ2-5, with 8 bases lining up with TRBD2. What was sequenced was a population of CD138-negative cells sorted from bone marrow. The CDR3 here is CASSSREGRETQYF. The CDR3 nucleotides are TGTGCCAGCTCAAGCCGGGAGGGCCGCGAGACCCAGTACTTC.